The 22 T cell receptor beta chains reported below all come from one sample, sequenced in a study of breast tumors, draining lymph nodes, adjacent tissues. TCRdb reprocessed the multiplex PCR reads with MiXCR, giving one entry per CDR3 protein. The table has 200,000 to 300,000 distinct CDR3 sequences, over 30% seen once. Samples came from axillary lymph nodes draining the breast cancer. Sequencing input: axillary lymph node tissue. The receptors shown here come from a female donor with breast cancer. Some clones in this sample may be carry-over from other donors' samples.

Points on this clonotype: It may be a read error: a sequence one base away is much more abundant. This chain joins TRBV5-1 and TRBJ2-7; no clear D gene. Gene TRBJ2-1 matches the end of the DNA better, so the J call may be wrong. The CDR3 runs to 13 residues. From germline, CDR1 is SGHRS and CDR2 YFSETQ. The chain's CDR3 is CASSLDRCNEQFF. DNA of the CDR3: TGCGCCAGCAGCTTGGATAGATGCAATGAGCAGTTCTTC.

V gene TRBV10-3 combines with J gene TRBJ2-7, with 7 bases lining up with TRBD1. J lost 7 bases, V lost 3 bases, and 24 bases had no gene match. The CDR3 runs 19 residues. Per germline, CDR1 ENHRY and CDR2 SYGVKD. Written as DNA, the CDR3 is TGTGCCATCAGTGATCGAAGCGCAGGCAAACAGGGGCCCACTCGGGAGCAGTACTTC. Residues: CAISDRSAGKQGPTREQYF.

This clonotype showed up many times. The V call is TRBV7-6, the J call TRBJ2-1; tentatively, D is TRBD2 (6 bases). The CDR3 is 12 amino acids. Germline CDR1 is SGHVS and CDR2 is FNYEAQ. V lost 4 bases and J 15 bases, leaving 16 bases between the germline ends. The CDR3 DNA is TGTGCCAGCAGCTCGCGGGACTCCCGCCGGTTCTTC. It encodes CASSSRDSRRFF.

This clonotype was seen only a few times. The germline gene is not matched at one end of the junction; a read error may be the cause. V gene TRBV7-6 combines with J gene TRBJ2-1; D possibly corresponds to TRBD1 (6 bases). The CDR3 is 16 residues long. The germline gives CDR1 SGHVS, CDR2 FNYEAQ. CDR3 sequence: CASSLRSGGSYNGQFF. Here the CDR3 DNA reads TGTGCCAGCAGCCTACGAAGTGGGGGCTCCTACAATGGGCAGTTCTTC.

In the case of this clonotype: Here the CDR3 omits its conserved ending phenylalanine or tryptophan, so a read error is the likely source. J is TRBJ2-6 and V is TRBV27; no definite D call. Trimming took 0 bases from V and 2 from J, leaving 2 bases between them. Germline lookup yields CDR1 MNHEY and CDR2 SMNVEV (reference sequence). This CDR3 region has 14 residues. This CDR3 reads CASSLSPGANVLTL. In nucleotides, the CDR3 is TGTGCCAGCAGTTTATCTCCTGGGGCCAACGTCCTGACTCTC.

As concerns this clonotype: This may arise from a read error, as a much more abundant clone is one base away. Without the conserved terminal phenylalanine or tryptophan, this CDR3 likely stems from a read error. V and J are TRBV20-1 and TRBJ2-5; D is ambiguous. The CDR3 loop spans 13 amino acids. V lost 5 bases and J 0 bases, leaving 10 bases between the germline ends. Germline CDR1 and CDR2: DFQATT and SNEGSKA (reference sequence). CDR3 bases: TGCAGTGCTCTTGACTGGAACCAAGAGACCCAGTACTGC. It yields the protein CSALDWNQETQYC.

This chain links TRBV15 with TRBJ2-5; 9 nucleotides line up with TRBD2. CDR3 length: 17 residues. J lost 5 bases, V lost 5 bases, and 15 bases had no gene match. Germline CDR1 is LNHNV and CDR2 is YYDKDF (reference sequence). DNA of the CDR3: TGTGCCACCAGCCCCCATGGGGCTAGCGGGATAGGGGAGACCCAGTACTTC. This codes for CATSPHGASGIGETQYF.

In its sample, this clonotype was seen many times. This chain links TRBV10-1 with TRBJ2-4; 7 bases map to TRBD1. V lost 0 bases and J lost 9; bases outside the gene matches: 5. CDR3 size: 14 residues. In germline, CDR1 is WNHNN, CDR2 SYGVQD (reference sequence). The CDR3 reads CASSESGGGGIQYF. The CDR3 DNA is TGCGCCAGCAGTGAGTCAGGGGGCGGCGGCATTCAGTACTTC.

This clonotype was found a few times. A read error is possible here, since a much larger clone lies one base away. The chain is built from TRBV9 and TRBJ2-7; D not certain. The closer fit of TRBJ2-1 to the DNA end suggests the J call may be wrong. The CDR3 sequence is 14 residues long. Germline CDR1 and CDR2: SGDLS and YYNGEE. This CDR3 is CASSARPATYEQFF. The CDR3, as DNA: TGTGCCAGCAGCGCCCGTCCGGCGACCTACGAGCAGTTCTTC.

This chain links TRBV12-3 or TRBV12-4 with TRBJ2-2; D unclear. V was cut by 7 bases and J by 7 bases, with 13 bases left in between. There are 13 residues in the CDR3. CDR3 sequence reads: CASNPFRHGELFF. DNA of the CDR3: TGTGCCAGCAACCCCTTCCGGCACGGGGAGCTGTTTTTT.

Written as DNA, the CDR3 is TGTGCCAGCTCACCACTGAGTTTTGCCGACTCCGAGCAGTACTTC. It translates to CASSPLSFADSEQYF. The rearrangement joins TRBV18 to TRBJ2-7; no definite D call. Trimming took off 1 base at V and 6 bases at J, with 16 bases between the two ends. The germline CDR1 and CDR2 sequences are KGHSH and LQKENI. CDR3 length: 15 amino acids.

This clonotype was found many times. The chain couples TRBV6-5 to TRBJ2-1, with D perhaps given as TRBD1 or TRBD2 (5 bases each). The germline V gene encodes CDR1 MNHEY and CDR2 SVGAGI. This CDR3 has 15 amino acids. Trimming left V 4 bases short and J 2 bases short, with 12 bases between. In DNA form, the CDR3 reads TGTGCCAGCAGTTCCGGGACCCTTGCCTACAATGAGCAGTTCTTC. Protein sequence: CASSSGTLAYNEQFF.

In its sample, this clonotype was seen many times. The CDR3 is CASSELAGLAFYEQYF. The CDR3 DNA sequence: TGTGCCAGCAGTGAATTGGCGGGACTAGCCTTCTACGAGCAGTACTTC. The chain couples TRBV6-1 to TRBJ2-7; 9 bases are shared with TRBD2. There are 16 residues in the CDR3. The V gene end was trimmed by 2 bases and the J gene end by 3 bases; junction bases not matched to a gene: 8. Looked up from germline, CDR1 is MNHNS and CDR2 is SASEGT.

This clonotype has at least ten counts. J is TRBJ2-1 and V is TRBV19; D is uncertain. Trimming pared 6 bases from V and 5 bases from J, leaving 17 bases between. Germline CDR1 and CDR2: LNHDA and SQIVND (reference sequence). The CDR3 extends over 15 amino acids. As DNA, the CDR3 is TGTGCCAGTAGGGAAATGGTGGGTGGCCACAATGAGCAGTTCTTC. Translating it yields CASREMVGGHNEQFF.

This clonotype was counted a single time. One end of the junction does not line up with germline, which may come from a read error. V usage is TRBV20-1 and J usage is TRBJ2-7; D is unresolved. This CDR3 region has 11 residues. The germline CDR1 and CDR2 sequences are DFQATT and SNEGSKA (reference sequence). CDR3: CSARDLTERYF. CDR3 nucleotide sequence: TGCAGTGCTAGGGATCTGACCGAGCGGTACTTC.

There are many counts of this clonotype. CDR3 sequence (DNA): TGTGCCACCAGTGAGCAGGGGATTCGGTACTTC. It yields the protein CATSEQGIRYF. The chain joins TRBV24-1 to TRBJ2-7, with D possibly TRBD1 on 6 matching bases. CDR3 size: 11 residues. Germline V gene data show CDR1 as KGHDR and CDR2 as SFDVKD. Trimming pared 4 bases from V and 12 bases from J, leaving 12 bases between.

This clonotype was found many times. The chain links TRBV20-1 to TRBJ2-7, with TRBD1 identical over 8 bases. Germline CDR1 and CDR2: DFQATT and SNEGSKA (reference sequence). The J segment lost 8 bases and the V segment lost 0 bases, leaving 9 bases of the junction unmatched. The CDR3 has 14 amino acids. CDR3 coding DNA: TGCAGTGCTAGAGATTTCGGACAGGGCGAGCAGCAGTACTTC. Its translation: CSARDFGQGEQQYF.

This clonotype was seen many times. V is TRBV19 and J is TRBJ2-1, with D uncertain. Germline CDR1 LNHDA, CDR2 SQIVND (reference sequence). The CDR3 contains 13 residues. V dropped 4 bases and J dropped 5 bases, with 9 bases sitting between them. The CDR3 protein is CASSTSRNNEQFF. The CDR3 DNA follows: TGTGCCAGTAGTACGTCCCGAAACAATGAGCAGTTCTTC.

The sample holds many counts of this clonotype. A read error may explain this, as a much larger clone is one base away. This rearrangement joins TRBV20-1 to TRBJ2-5, with D possibly matching TRBD2 (5 bases). The CDR3 loop spans 11 amino acids. The germline V gene has CDR1 DFQATT and CDR2 SNEGSKA (reference sequence). The CDR3 DNA is TGCAGTGCTACCCTAAGGGAGACCCAGTCCTTC. It specifies CSATLRETQSF.

In regard to this clonotype: The germline gene is not matched at one end of the junction; a read error may be the cause. V and J are TRBV4-1 and TRBJ2-1; TRBD1 matches 8 bases. Germline-derived CDR1 and CDR2 are MGHRA and YSYEKL. The CDR3 runs to 18 residues. The CDR3 loop is CASSLNRGAGYSYNEQSF. CDR3 coding DNA: TGCGCCAGCAGCTTAAACAGGGGGGCGGGATATTCCTACAATGAGCAGTCCTTC.

The chain carries TRBV11-2 and TRBJ2-3; no clear D gene. The germline gives CDR1 SGHAT, CDR2 FQNNGV. The CDR3 loop spans 16 amino acids. V lost 5 bases and J lost 6, with 21 bases in between. The CDR3 loop is CASSLLRANTGDTQYF. The CDR3 bases are TGTGCCAGCAGCCTCTTACGCGCGAACACCGGGGATACGCAGTATTTT. Combining the CDR3 with reference TRBV11-2 and TRBJ2-3 gives the whole variable domain EAGVAQSPRYKIIEKRQSVAFWCNPISGHATLYWYQQILGQGPKLLIQFQNNGVVDDSQLPKDRFSAERLKGVDSTLKIQPAKLEDSAVYLCASSLLRANTGDTQYFGPGTRLTVL.

This clonotype appeared many times. This chain uses TRBV10-2 with TRBJ2-2, with 7 bases aligning to TRBD2. Germline trimming cut 8 bases from V and 3 bases from J; bases unmatched to any gene: 6. This CDR3 contains 14 residues. The germline V gene encodes CDR1 WSHSY and CDR2 SAAADI. For the CDR3, the DNA is TGCGCCAGCCAGGGAGGGGTTGACACCGGGGAGCTGTTTTTT. Protein: CASQGGVDTGELFF.